The T cell receptor (beta chain) described here comes from a study of T cell responses to AZD1222 COVID-19 vaccine. The study's findings and limits: Only after the peak T cell response were repertoires sampled.

The germline V gene encodes CDR1 KGHDR and CDR2 SFDVKD. The length of the CDR3 is 20 residues. Trimming cost V 5 bases and J 3 bases, with 28 bases left between them. Of note for this clone: Its antigen remains unidentified.

Assay used: immunoSEQ multiplex PCR; TCRdb lists only in-frame clones, some missing. The sample lists 150,000 to 200,000 clones, almost 95% occurring once. This TCR was recovered from an adult in good health. The sample was peripheral blood, taken on day 0 of AZD1222 vaccination. The chain is built from TRBV24-1 and TRBJ1-3; D is perhaps TRBD1 (5 bases). The CDR3 is CATSVIRGVWGTEYGNTIYF. CDR3 nucleotide sequence: TGTGCCACCAGTGTAATCAGAGGGGTATGGGGGACCGAATATGGAAACACCATATATTTT.